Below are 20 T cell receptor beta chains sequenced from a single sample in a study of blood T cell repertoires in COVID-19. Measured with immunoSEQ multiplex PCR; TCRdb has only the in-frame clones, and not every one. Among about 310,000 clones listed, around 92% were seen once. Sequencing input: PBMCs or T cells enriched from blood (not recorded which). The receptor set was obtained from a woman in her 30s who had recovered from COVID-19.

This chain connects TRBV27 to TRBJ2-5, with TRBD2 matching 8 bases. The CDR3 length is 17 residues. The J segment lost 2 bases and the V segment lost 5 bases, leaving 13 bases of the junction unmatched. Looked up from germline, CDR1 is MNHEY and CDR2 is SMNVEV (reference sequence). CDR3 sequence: CASSPYPPGLDQETQYF. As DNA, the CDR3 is TGTGCCAGCAGTCCATACCCTCCGGGACTAGATCAAGAGACCCAGTACTTC.

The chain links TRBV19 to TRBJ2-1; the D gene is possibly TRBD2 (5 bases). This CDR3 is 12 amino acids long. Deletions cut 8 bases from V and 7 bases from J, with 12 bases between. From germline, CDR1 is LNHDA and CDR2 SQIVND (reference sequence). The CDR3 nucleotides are TGTGCCAGTTCCTTCCGGGGAAATGAGCAGTTCTTC. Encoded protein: CASSFRGNEQFF.

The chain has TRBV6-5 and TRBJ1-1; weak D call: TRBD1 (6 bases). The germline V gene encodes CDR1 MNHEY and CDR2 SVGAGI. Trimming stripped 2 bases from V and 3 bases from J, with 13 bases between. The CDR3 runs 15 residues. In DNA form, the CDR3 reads TGTGCCAGCAGTTACGGGGCAGGGGCGGACACTGAAGCTTTCTTT. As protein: CASSYGAGADTEAFF.

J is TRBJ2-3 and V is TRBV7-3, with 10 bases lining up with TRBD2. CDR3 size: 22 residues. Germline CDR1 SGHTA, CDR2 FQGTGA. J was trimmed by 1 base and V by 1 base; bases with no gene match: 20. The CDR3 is CASSLKPQGLAGGEWRTDTQYF. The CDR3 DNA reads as TGTGCCAGCAGCTTAAAACCGCAGGGCTTAGCGGGAGGAGAATGGCGCACAGATACGCAGTATTTT.

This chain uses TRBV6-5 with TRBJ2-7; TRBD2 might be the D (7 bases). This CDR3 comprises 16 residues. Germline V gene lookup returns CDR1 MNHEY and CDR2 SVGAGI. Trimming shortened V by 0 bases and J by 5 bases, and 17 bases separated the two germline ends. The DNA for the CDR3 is TGTGCCAGCAGTTACTCGATGCTGGGGGGGCAAAACGAGCAGTACTTC. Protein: CASSYSMLGGQNEQYF.

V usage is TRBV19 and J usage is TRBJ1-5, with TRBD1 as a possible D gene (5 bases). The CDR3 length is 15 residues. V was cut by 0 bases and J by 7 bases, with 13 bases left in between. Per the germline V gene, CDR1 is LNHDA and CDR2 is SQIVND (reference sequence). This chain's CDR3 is CASSIEGGVGQPQHF. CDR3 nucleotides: TGTGCCAGTAGTATAGAGGGAGGGGTAGGGCAGCCCCAGCATTTT.

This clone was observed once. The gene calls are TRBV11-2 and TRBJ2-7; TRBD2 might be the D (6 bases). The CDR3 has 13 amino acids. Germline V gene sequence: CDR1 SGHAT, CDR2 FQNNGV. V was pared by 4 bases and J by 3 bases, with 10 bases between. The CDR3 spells CASSYGTGYEQYF. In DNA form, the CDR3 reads TGTGCCAGCAGCTACGGGACTGGCTACGAGCAGTACTTC.

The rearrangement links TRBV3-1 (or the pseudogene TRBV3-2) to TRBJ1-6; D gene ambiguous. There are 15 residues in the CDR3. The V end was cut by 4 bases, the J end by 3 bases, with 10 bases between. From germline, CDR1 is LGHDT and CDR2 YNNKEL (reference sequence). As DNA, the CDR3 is TGTGCCAGCAGCCCGAGGGAAGACTATAATTCACCCCTCCACTTT. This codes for CASSPREDYNSPLHF.

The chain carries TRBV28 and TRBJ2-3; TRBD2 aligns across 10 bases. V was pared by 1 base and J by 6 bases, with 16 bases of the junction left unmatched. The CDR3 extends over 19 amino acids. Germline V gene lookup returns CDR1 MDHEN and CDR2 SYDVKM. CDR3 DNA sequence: TGTGCCAGCAGTTTATCGCCCCTTCTCAGCGGGAGGGGTGTGGATACGCAGTATTTT. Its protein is CASSLSPLLSGRGVDTQYF. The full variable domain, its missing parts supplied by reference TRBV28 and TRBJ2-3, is DVKVTQSSRYLVKRTGEKVFLECVQDMDHENMFWYRQDPGLGLRLIYFSYDVKMKEKGDIPEGYSVSREKKERFSLILESASTNQTSMYLCASSLSPLLSGRGVDTQYFGPGTRLTVL.

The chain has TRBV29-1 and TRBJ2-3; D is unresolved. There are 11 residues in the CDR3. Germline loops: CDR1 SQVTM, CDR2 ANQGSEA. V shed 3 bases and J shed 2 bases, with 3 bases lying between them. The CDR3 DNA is TGCAGCGTTGATAACACAGATACGCAGTATTTT. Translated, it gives CSVDNTDTQYF.

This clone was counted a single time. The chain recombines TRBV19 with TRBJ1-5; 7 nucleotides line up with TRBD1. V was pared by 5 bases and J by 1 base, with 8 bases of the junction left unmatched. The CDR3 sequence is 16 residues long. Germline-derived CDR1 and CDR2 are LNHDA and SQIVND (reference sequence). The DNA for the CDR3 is TGTGCCAGTAGTCATGTCACAGGGGTGAGCAATCAGCCCCAGCATTTT. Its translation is CASSHVTGVSNQPQHF.

CDR3 sequence (DNA): TGCGCCAGCAGCCGCACCGACCTTGGAGCGGGAGGAGGGAATGAGCAGTTCTTC. Protein product: CASSRTDLGAGGGNEQFF. The chain joins TRBV4-1 to TRBJ2-1, with TRBD2 matching 9 bases. Germline CDR1 is MGHRA and CDR2 is YSYEKL. The CDR3 runs 18 residues. Trimming at V came to 4 bases and at J to 7 bases, leaving 17 bases not matched to a gene.

CDR3 sequence reads: CATSDPGLAGEQYF. The CDR3 DNA is TGTGCCACCAGTGATCCGGGACTAGCGGGAGAGCAGTACTTC. This chain uses TRBV24-1 with TRBJ2-7; TRBD2 matches 13 bases. The CDR3 length is 14 residues. The ends lost 3 bases at V and 7 bases at J; junction bases unmatched: 2. Germline V CDR1 and CDR2: KGHDR, SFDVKD.

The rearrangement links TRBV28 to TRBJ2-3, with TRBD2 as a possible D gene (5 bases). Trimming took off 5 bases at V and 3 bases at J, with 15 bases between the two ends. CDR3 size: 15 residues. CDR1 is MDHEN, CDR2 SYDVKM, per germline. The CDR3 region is CASSPGLKTTDTQYF. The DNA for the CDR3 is TGTGCCAGCAGTCCCGGACTGAAGACTACAGATACGCAGTATTTT. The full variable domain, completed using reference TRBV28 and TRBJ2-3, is DVKVTQSSRYLVKRTGEKVFLECVQDMDHENMFWYRQDPGLGLRLIYFSYDVKMKEKGDIPEGYSVSREKKERFSLILESASTNQTSMYLCASSPGLKTTDTQYFGPGTRLTVL.

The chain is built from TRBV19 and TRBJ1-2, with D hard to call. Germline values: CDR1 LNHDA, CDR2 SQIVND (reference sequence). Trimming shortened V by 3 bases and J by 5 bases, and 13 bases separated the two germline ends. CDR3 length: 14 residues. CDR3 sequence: CASSIEQSRYGYTF. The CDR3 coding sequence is TGTGCCAGTAGTATCGAACAGAGCCGTTATGGCTACACCTTC.

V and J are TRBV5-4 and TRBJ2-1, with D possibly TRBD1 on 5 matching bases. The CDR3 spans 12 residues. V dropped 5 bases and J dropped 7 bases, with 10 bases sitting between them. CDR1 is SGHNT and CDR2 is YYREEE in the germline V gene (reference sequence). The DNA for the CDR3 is TGTGCCAGCAGGACAGTCGGAAATGAGCAGTTCTTC. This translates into CASRTVGNEQFF.

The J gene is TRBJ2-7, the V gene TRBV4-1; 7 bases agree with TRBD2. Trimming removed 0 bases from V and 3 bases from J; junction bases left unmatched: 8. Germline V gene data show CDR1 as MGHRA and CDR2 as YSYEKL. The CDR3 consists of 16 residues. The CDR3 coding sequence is TGCGCCAGCAGCCAAGAGGGGCTAGCGGAATTCTACGAGCAGTACTTC. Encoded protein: CASSQEGLAEFYEQYF.

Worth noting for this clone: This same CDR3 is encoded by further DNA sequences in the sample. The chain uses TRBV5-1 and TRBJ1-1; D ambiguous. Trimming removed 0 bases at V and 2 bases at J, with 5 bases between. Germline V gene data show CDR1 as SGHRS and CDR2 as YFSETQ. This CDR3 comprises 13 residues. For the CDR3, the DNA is TGCGCCAGCAGCTTGGGGGCAAACACTGAAGCTTTCTTT. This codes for CASSLGANTEAFF.

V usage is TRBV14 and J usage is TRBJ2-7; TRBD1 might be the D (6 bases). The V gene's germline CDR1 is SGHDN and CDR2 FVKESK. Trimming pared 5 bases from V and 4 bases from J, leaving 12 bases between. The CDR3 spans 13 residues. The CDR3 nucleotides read TGTGCCAGCAGCGTGACCAGGGGTTACGAGCAGTACTTC. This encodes CASSVTRGYEQYF.

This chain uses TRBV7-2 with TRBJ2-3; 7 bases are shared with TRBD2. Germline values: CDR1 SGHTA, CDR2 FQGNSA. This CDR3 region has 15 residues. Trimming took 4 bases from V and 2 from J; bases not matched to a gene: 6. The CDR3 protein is CASSYGGLNTDTQYF. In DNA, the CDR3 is TGTGCCAGCAGCTATGGGGGACTAAACACAGATACGCAGTATTTT.